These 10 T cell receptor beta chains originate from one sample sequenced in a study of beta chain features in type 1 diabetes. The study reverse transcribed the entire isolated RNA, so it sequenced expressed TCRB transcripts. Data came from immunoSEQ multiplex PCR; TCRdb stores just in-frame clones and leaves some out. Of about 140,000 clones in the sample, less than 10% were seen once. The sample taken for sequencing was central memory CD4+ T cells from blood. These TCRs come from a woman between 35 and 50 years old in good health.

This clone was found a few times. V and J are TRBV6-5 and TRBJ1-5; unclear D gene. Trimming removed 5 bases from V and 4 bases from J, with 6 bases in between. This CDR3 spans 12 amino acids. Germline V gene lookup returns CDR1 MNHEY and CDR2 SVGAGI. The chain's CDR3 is CASSQSNQPQHF. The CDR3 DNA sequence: TGTGCCAGCAGTCAATCAAATCAGCCCCAGCATTTT.

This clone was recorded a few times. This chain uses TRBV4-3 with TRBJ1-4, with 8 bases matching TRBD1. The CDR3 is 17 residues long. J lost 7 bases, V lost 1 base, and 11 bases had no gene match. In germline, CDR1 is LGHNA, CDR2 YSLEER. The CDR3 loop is CASSQAVLQGAREKLFF. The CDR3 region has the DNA TGCGCCAGCAGCCAAGCGGTCCTGCAGGGGGCGCGTGAAAAACTGTTTTTT.

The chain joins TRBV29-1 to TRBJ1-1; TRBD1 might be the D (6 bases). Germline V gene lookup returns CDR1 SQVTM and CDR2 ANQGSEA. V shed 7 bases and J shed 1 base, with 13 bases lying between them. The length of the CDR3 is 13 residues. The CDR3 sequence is CSAKSQGNTEAFF. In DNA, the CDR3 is TGCAGCGCAAAATCACAGGGGAACACTGAAGCTTTCTTT.

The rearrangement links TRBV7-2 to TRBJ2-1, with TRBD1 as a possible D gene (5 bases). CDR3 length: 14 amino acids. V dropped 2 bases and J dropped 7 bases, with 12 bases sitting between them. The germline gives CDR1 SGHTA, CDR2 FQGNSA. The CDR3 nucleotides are TGTGCCAGCAGCTTACTGACAGAAAGAAATGAGCAGTTCTTC. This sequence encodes CASSLLTERNEQFF.

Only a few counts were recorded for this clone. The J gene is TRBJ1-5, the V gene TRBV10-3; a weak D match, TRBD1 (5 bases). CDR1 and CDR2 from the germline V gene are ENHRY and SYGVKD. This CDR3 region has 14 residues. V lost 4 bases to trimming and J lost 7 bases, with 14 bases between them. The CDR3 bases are TGTGCCATCAGTGGAGGGACTAGGGAGCAGCCCCAGCATTTT. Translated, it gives CAISGGTREQPQHF.

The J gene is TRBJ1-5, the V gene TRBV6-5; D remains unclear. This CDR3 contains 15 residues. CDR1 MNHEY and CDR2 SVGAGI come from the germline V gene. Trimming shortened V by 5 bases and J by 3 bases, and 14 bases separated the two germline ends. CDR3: CASSPQTPPNQPQHF. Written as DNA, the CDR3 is TGTGCCAGCAGTCCCCAGACACCTCCCAATCAGCCCCAGCATTTT.

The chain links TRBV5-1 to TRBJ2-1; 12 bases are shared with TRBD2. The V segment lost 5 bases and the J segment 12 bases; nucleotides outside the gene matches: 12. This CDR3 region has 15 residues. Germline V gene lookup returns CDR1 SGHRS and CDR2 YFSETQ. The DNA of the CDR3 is TGCGCCAGCAGTACGTCTAGCGGGGGGGCGAGTGGGCAGTTCTTC. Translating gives CASSTSSGGASGQFF.

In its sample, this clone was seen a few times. The CDR3 sequence is CASSSLAGGQETQYF. The CDR3 bases are TGCGCCAGCAGCTCGCTAGCGGGGGGTCAAGAGACCCAGTACTTC. The V and J genes are TRBV5-1 and TRBJ2-5; 11 positions match TRBD2. This CDR3 spans 15 amino acids. Germline CDR1 reads SGHRS; CDR2 reads YFSETQ. V shed 3 bases, J shed 2 bases, and the junction held 3 bases outside the gene matches. Full variable domain (outside the CDR3, taken from reference TRBV5-1 and TRBJ2-5): KAGVTQTPRYLIKTRGQQVTLSCSPISGHRSVSWYQQTPGQGLQFLFEYFSETQRNKGNFPGRFSGRQFSNSRSEMNVSTLELGDSALYLCASSSLAGGQETQYFGPGTRLLVL.

CDR3 sequence: CASSLAGLNEQFF. The CDR3 nucleotides are TGTGCCAGCAGCTTAGCCGGTCTCAATGAGCAGTTCTTC. The V call is TRBV11-3, the J call TRBJ2-1; D ambiguous. V shed 1 base and J shed 6 bases, with 7 bases lying between them. Germline CDR1 is SGHNT and CDR2 is YENEEA. CDR3 size: 13 residues.

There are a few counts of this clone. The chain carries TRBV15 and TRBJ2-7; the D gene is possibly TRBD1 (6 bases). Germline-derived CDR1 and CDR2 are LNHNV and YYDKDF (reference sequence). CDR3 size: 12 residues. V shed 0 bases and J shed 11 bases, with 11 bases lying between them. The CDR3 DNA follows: TGTGCCACCAGCAGAGATACACAGGGAAAGTACTTC. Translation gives CATSRDTQGKYF.